The clone carrying this T cell receptor (beta chain) was seen more than once but under ten times. What it recognizes is unknown. These data are taken from a study of CD8 T cells in ankylosing spondylitis. Findings of the study overall: Earlier literature documents some of the motif variants in reactive arthritis synovial fluid and blood. Disease-linked clones had a CD8+ phenotype and relatively low frequency in peripheral blood.

Quantitative molecular-barcoded 5'-RACE generated the TCR beta libraries. Via MiXCR, TCRdb re-called the 5' RACE reads, giving one row per CDR3 protein. This table has over 150,000 distinct CDR3 sequences, roughly 13% appearing once. V dropped 0 bases and J dropped 1 base, with 9 bases sitting between them. This CDR3 is 15 amino acids long. Germline CDR1 MGHRA, CDR2 YSYEKL. Source material: blood, either unsorted or a sorted T cell fraction (not recorded which). The chain couples TRBV4-1 to TRBJ1-1, with D possibly TRBD1 on 6 matching bases. The sequence was obtained from a male donor with ankylosing spondylitis or in good health (not recorded which). CDR3 sequence reads: CASSQEYRANTEAFF. CDR3 DNA sequence: TGCGCCAGCAGCCAAGAGTACAGGGCGAACACTGAAGCTTTCTTT.